What follows are 11 T cell receptor beta chains derived from one specimen sequenced in a study of blood T cell repertoires in COVID-19 (dated by TCRdb to 2018 to 2021). The library was produced with the immunoSEQ multiplex PCR assay. The clones in this table, taken by TCRdb from immuneACCESS, are in-frame only. Not every clone is retained; where verified, under half of the shortfall comes from an unresolved V gene, and the cause of the rest is unknown. The table for this sample lists approximately 350,000 clones; about nine tenths of them were counted only once. Together, the top ten hold 6% to 8% of the sample. The material sequenced was peripheral blood. These receptor sequences come from a woman aged 65 to 85 with COVID-19, enrolled during active disease.

V gene TRBV3-1 (or the pseudogene TRBV3-2) combines with J gene TRBJ2-5; perhaps TRBD2 as D (6 bases). The length of the CDR3 is 13 residues. Germline assignment: CDR1 LGHDT and CDR2 YNNKEL (reference sequence). Trimming removed 4 bases from V and 1 base from J, with 7 bases in between. CDR3 protein: CASSRGLQETQYF. CDR3 in DNA: TGTGCCAGCAGCCGGGGACTCCAAGAGACCCAGTACTTC.

The chain employs TRBV11-2 and TRBJ2-2, with 8 positions matching TRBD2. V was pared by 6 bases and J by 6 bases, with 12 bases of the junction left unmatched. Germline V CDR1 and CDR2: SGHAT, FQNNGV. The CDR3 covers 16 residues. As DNA, the CDR3 is TGTGCCAGCAGGGCATTTGGCGGGGGGCGCGCCGGGGAGCTGTTTTTT. This gives the protein CASRAFGGGRAGELFF.

The chain links TRBV28 to TRBJ2-3; no reliable D call. This CDR3 contains 14 residues. The V gene's germline CDR1 is MDHEN and CDR2 SYDVKM. V shed 3 bases and J shed 0 bases, with 7 bases lying between them. CDR3 DNA sequence: TGTGCCAGCAGTTTGACAACTAGCACAGATACGCAGTATTTT. This encodes CASSLTTSTDTQYF. Full variable domain (rest looked up from reference TRBV28 and TRBJ2-3): DVKVTQSSRYLVKRTGEKVFLECVQDMDHENMFWYRQDPGLGLRLIYFSYDVKMKEKGDIPEGYSVSREKKERFSLILESASTNQTSMYLCASSLTTSTDTQYFGPGTRLTVL.

Turning to this clone: Additional DNA sequences in this sample encode the identical CDR3. This sequence joins TRBV24-1 and TRBJ1-2, with 10 bases matching TRBD1. The V gene end was trimmed by 3 bases and the J gene end by 5 bases; junction bases not matched to a gene: 2. Germline V CDR1 and CDR2: KGHDR, SFDVKD. The CDR3 spans 14 residues. CDR3 protein: CATSDRTGGYGYTF. CDR3 nucleotides: TGTGCCACCAGTGATCGGACAGGGGGGTATGGCTACACCTTC.

V usage is TRBV19 and J usage is TRBJ1-3, with 7 bases fitting TRBD1. Losses at the gene ends were 6 bases for V and 0 bases for J; bases not matched to a gene: 8. The CDR3 consists of 16 residues. CDR1 and CDR2 (germline): LNHDA, SQIVND (reference sequence). CDR3 protein: CASSPRQGTSGNTIYF. The CDR3 nucleotides read TGTGCCAGTAGCCCCCGACAGGGCACCTCTGGAAACACCATATATTTT.

The chain uses TRBV2 and TRBJ1-2; D is possibly TRBD1 (5 bases). With 7 bases removed from V and 13 bases from J, the gap between germline ends came to 22 bases. This CDR3 has 13 amino acids. Germline values: CDR1 SNHLY, CDR2 FYNNEI. The CDR3 bases are TGTGCCAGCAAAGTCGACAGCTTTCAAGGGTGCACCTTC. Translated: CASKVDSFQGCTF.

The J gene is TRBJ2-3, the V gene TRBV5-4, with 8 bases matching TRBD2. With V trimmed by 3 bases and J by 4 bases, 4 bases remained unmatched. Germline CDR1 and CDR2: SGHNT and YYREEE (reference sequence). The CDR3 covers 14 residues. As DNA, the CDR3 is TGTGCCAGCAGCTCGGGGGGGGTGGCAGATACGCAGTATTTT. Amino acid sequence: CASSSGGVADTQYF. Based on the CDR3 plus reference TRBV5-4 and TRBJ2-3, the full variable domain is ETGVTQSPTHLIKTRGQQVTLRCSSQSGHNTVSWYQQALGQGPQFIFQYYREEENGRGNFPPRFSGLQFPNYSSELNVNALELDDSALYLCASSSGGVADTQYFGPGTRLTVL.

This clone was detected once. In DNA, the CDR3 is TGTGCCAGCAGTTTGCAGGACAGGTACCCCTTGGGCAATCAGCCCCAGCATTTT. Protein sequence: CASSLQDRYPLGNQPQHF. This rearrangement joins TRBV28 to TRBJ1-5, with 7 bases matching TRBD1. The CDR3 is 18 residues long. Trimming at V came to 3 bases and at J to 2 bases, leaving 13 bases not matched to a gene. The V gene's germline CDR1 is MDHEN and CDR2 SYDVKM.

The rearrangement joins TRBV21-1 to TRBJ2-3; TRBD2 is the table's D call, not checked against the DNA. TRBV21-1 is described as a pseudogene. There are 9 residues in the CDR3. The CDR3 DNA reads TGTGCCAGCGCGGATACGCAGTATTTT. This sequence encodes CASADTQYF.

This sequence joins TRBV19 and TRBJ1-1; 8 nucleotides match TRBD1. The V segment lost 3 bases and the J segment 3 bases; nucleotides outside the gene matches: 0. CDR1 is LNHDA and CDR2 is SQIVND in the germline V gene (reference sequence). This CDR3 comprises 13 residues. This chain's CDR3 is CASSMDRDTEAFF. Here the CDR3 DNA reads TGTGCCAGTAGTATGGACAGGGACACTGAAGCTTTCTTT.

The CDR3 coding sequence is TGTGCCAGCAGCTTCGGGGGAGCTGAACTTTTTAATTCACCCCTCCACTTT. As protein: CASSFGGAELFNSPLHF. The rearrangement links TRBV5-8 to TRBJ1-6; possible D gene TRBD1, 5 bases. CDR3 size: 17 residues. Germline V gene lookup returns CDR1 SGHTS and CDR2 YDEGEE. With 2 bases removed from V and 6 bases from J, the gap between germline ends came to 18 bases. The variable domain in full, with the rest retrieved from reference TRBV5-8 and TRBJ1-6, is EAGVTQSPTHLIKTRGQQATLRCSPISGHTSVYWYQQALGLGLQFLLWYDEGEERNRGNFPPRFSGRQFPNYSSELNVNALELEDSALYLCASSFGGAELFNSPLHFGNGTRLTVT.